The next 32 T cell receptor beta chains were all read from a single sample in a study of beta chain features in type 1 diabetes. Investigators reverse transcribed all isolated RNA, so they sequenced expressed TCRB transcripts. The data were produced by immunoSEQ multiplex PCR, yet TCRdb's version contains in-frame clones alone and is incomplete. Among just over 150,000 clones listed, approximately 10% were seen once. Sequencing used central memory CD4+ T cells from blood. Receptors originate from a man between 18 and 29 years old in good health.

The rearrangement joins TRBV18 to TRBJ1-2; weak D call: TRBD1 (5 bases). The germline V gene encodes CDR1 KGHSH and CDR2 LQKENI. Between the trimmed V and J ends, which lost 3 bases and 7 bases, there was a span of 15 bases. This CDR3 is built from 14 residues. The CDR3, as DNA: TGTGCCAGCTCACCCCGGGTCCAGGGTTCTGGCTACACCTTC. This translates into CASSPRVQGSGYTF.

The table lists this clone with a few counts. The chain is built from TRBV21-1 and TRBJ2-1; the D segment call TRBD1 is taken from the table without a DNA check. TRBV21-1 is recorded as a pseudogene. The CDR3 spans 16 residues. CDR3: CASSKEGDRESHEQFF. DNA for the CDR3: TGTGCCAGCAGCAAAGAAGGGGACAGGGAATCTCATGAGCAGTTCTTC.

This clone has more than one count but fewer than ten. The V and J genes are TRBV4-1 and TRBJ1-1; the D is unclear. The CDR3 totals 14 residues. Germline CDR1 reads MGHRA; CDR2 reads YSYEKL. Trimming cost V 3 bases and J 2 bases, with 10 bases left between them. CDR3 DNA sequence: TGCGCCAGCAGCCAGCTGACGGCTAACACTGAAGCTTTCTTT. Translated, it gives CASSQLTANTEAFF.

The chain employs TRBV27 and TRBJ2-7; 7 bases align to TRBD1. CDR1 and CDR2 (germline): MNHEY, SMNVEV (reference sequence). The CDR3 has 14 amino acids. The ends lost 6 bases at V and 8 bases at J; junction bases unmatched: 13. In DNA, the CDR3 is TGTGCCAGCAGGAGACCCGGGACAGAAGGCAAGCAGTACTTC. Translating it yields CASRRPGTEGKQYF.

This clone was counted only a few times. This chain uses TRBV4-2 with TRBJ2-5, with TRBD2 as a possible D gene (5 bases). This CDR3 region has 14 residues. Trimming stripped 0 bases from V and 6 bases from J, with 11 bases between. CDR1 is LGHNA and CDR2 is YNFKEQ in the germline V gene. This CDR3 reads CASSQDYGSKTQYF. The CDR3 nucleotides are TGTGCCAGCAGCCAAGATTATGGGAGTAAGACCCAGTACTTC.

This clone was observed a handful of times. V gene TRBV7-2 combines with J gene TRBJ2-4, with D perhaps matching TRBD2 (5 bases). The CDR3 runs to 13 residues. Germline V lookup: CDR1 SGHTA, CDR2 FQGNSA. V lost 3 bases and J lost 6, with 9 bases in between. CDR3: CASSFRDPNIQYF. In DNA form, the CDR3 reads TGTGCCAGCAGCTTCCGGGATCCAAACATTCAGTACTTC.

The sample holds a few counts of this clone. The chain joins TRBV6-4 to TRBJ2-3; 7 positions match TRBD2. The CDR3 is 15 amino acids. Germline V gives CDR1 MRHNA, CDR2 SNTAGT. J gave up 1 base and V 2 bases, and 3 bases lay outside the gene matches. The CDR3 nucleotides read TGTGCCAGCAGTGACGGGAGGGGAGGCACAGATACGCAGTATTTT. This codes for CASSDGRGGTDTQYF.

This clone was recorded a few times. This rearrangement joins TRBV5-6 to TRBJ2-5; 9 nucleotides line up with TRBD1. Germline assignment: CDR1 SGHDT and CDR2 YYEEEE. After removal of 4 bases from V and 5 bases from J, the junction contained 6 bases not matched to a gene. The CDR3 is made up of 14 amino acids. The DNA for the CDR3 is TGTGCCAGCAGCGGACAGGGGAGTGAGGAGACCCAGTACTTC. Translating gives CASSGQGSEETQYF.

The chain carries TRBV28 and TRBJ1-1; D possibly corresponds to TRBD1 (5 bases). The CDR3 sequence is 15 residues long. Per the germline V gene, CDR1 is MDHEN and CDR2 is SYDVKM. Between the trimmed V and J ends, which lost 7 bases and 5 bases, there was a span of 20 bases. CDR3 in DNA: TGTGCCAGCAAGGCAGGGAAAGAGATCTGGACTGAAGCTTTCTTT. It is translated as CASKAGKEIWTEAFF.

The table lists this clone with a few counts. The chain recombines TRBV18 with TRBJ1-1; D is undetermined. The V gene lost 2 bases and the J gene lost 5 bases, with 12 bases spanning the gap. The CDR3 consists of 14 residues. Germline lookup yields CDR1 KGHSH and CDR2 LQKENI. The CDR3 sequence: CASSPSVGETEAFF. CDR3 nucleotide sequence: TGTGCCAGCTCACCATCGGTCGGGGAAACTGAAGCTTTCTTT.

The rearrangement joins TRBV7-2 to TRBJ2-1; 8 bases match TRBD1. The trim removed 0 bases at V and 6 bases at J, leaving 7 bases unmatched. The CDR3 is 16 residues long. CDR1 and CDR2 (germline): SGHTA, FQGNSA. The CDR3: CASSLADRAGSNEQFF. CDR3 coding DNA: TGTGCCAGCAGCTTAGCGGACAGGGCGGGGAGCAATGAGCAGTTCTTC. The whole variable domain, filled in from reference TRBV7-2 and TRBJ2-1, reads GAGVSQSPSNKVTEKGKDVELRCDPISGHTALYWYRQSLGQGLEFLIYFQGNSAPDKSGLPSDRFSAERTGGSVSTLTIQRTQQEDSAVYLCASSLADRAGSNEQFFGPGTRLTVL.

V usage is TRBV30 and J usage is TRBJ2-1; weak D call: TRBD2 (6 bases). V lost 6 bases and J 6 bases, leaving 18 bases between the germline ends. The CDR3 length is 14 residues. From germline, CDR1 is GTSNPN and CDR2 SVGIG (reference sequence). CDR3 in amino acids: CACGRDWPLNEQFF. The CDR3 bases are TGTGCCTGCGGCCGGGACTGGCCGCTCAATGAGCAGTTCTTC.

V gene TRBV15 combines with J gene TRBJ1-6, with TRBD1 matching 9 bases. Germline CDR1 reads LNHNV; CDR2 reads YYDKDF (reference sequence). The CDR3 loop spans 15 amino acids. V lost 4 bases and J lost 7; bases outside the gene matches: 5. CDR3 in DNA: TGTGCCACCAGCATACAGGGGGCCTTGAATTCACCCCTCCACTTT. Translating gives CATSIQGALNSPLHF.

The V call is TRBV5-6, the J call TRBJ2-1; D remains ambiguous. V lost 1 base, J lost 3 bases, and 5 bases lay in between. This CDR3 has 13 amino acids. Germline values: CDR1 SGHDT, CDR2 YYEEEE. CDR3 coding DNA: TGTGCCAGCAGCTTGTTCGACTACAATGAGCAGTTCTTC. Residues: CASSLFDYNEQFF.

This clone was seen a few times. V gene TRBV20-1 combines with J gene TRBJ2-7; no reliable D call. Germline CDR1 is DFQATT and CDR2 is SNEGSKA (reference sequence). This CDR3 region has 9 residues. V lost 6 bases and J 5 bases, leaving 5 bases between the germline ends. The CDR3, as DNA: TGCAGTGCAGGGAACGAGCAGTACTTC. Amino acids: CSAGNEQYF.

This clone has just a few counts. The V call is TRBV7-2, the J call TRBJ2-7; 14 positions match TRBD2. V dropped 5 bases and J dropped 4; count of bases not matched to a gene: 4. The CDR3 length is 15 residues. Germline CDR1 SGHTA, CDR2 FQGNSA. The CDR3 DNA follows: TGTGCCAGCAGCCGTCGGACTAGCGGGGGGTACGAGCAGTACTTC. Protein sequence: CASSRRTSGGYEQYF.

This clone was counted only a few times. The V call is TRBV18, the J call TRBJ2-1, with 8 bases lining up with TRBD1. The junction had 8 bases not matched to a gene; V was cut back by 3 bases and J by 4 bases. The CDR3 totals 16 residues. Germline CDR1 is KGHSH and CDR2 is LQKENI. Written as DNA, the CDR3 is TGTGCCAGCTCACCCTTGACAGGGGAACTTTACAATGAGCAGTTCTTC. This codes for CASSPLTGELYNEQFF.

This clone was seen many times. For the CDR3, the DNA is TGTGCCACTAGGACAGATAGCTCCTACGAGCAGTACTTC. As protein: CATRTDSSYEQYF. V is TRBV2 and J is TRBJ2-7; perhaps TRBD1 as D (6 bases). V was pared by 10 bases and J by 0 bases, with 13 bases between. The V gene's germline CDR1 is SNHLY and CDR2 FYNNEI. The CDR3 runs to 13 residues.

The chain carries TRBV5-4 and TRBJ2-7; 14 nucleotides line up with TRBD2. V lost 4 bases to trimming and J lost 6 bases; unmatched junction nucleotides: 6. Germline CDR1 reads SGHNT; CDR2 reads YYREEE (reference sequence). This CDR3 spans 15 amino acids. This CDR3 is CASSPRLAGGIEQYF. CDR3 bases: TGTGCCAGCAGCCCGCGACTAGCGGGAGGGATCGAGCAGTACTTC.

This clone turned up a few times. The chain has TRBV6-1 and TRBJ2-7, with D possibly TRBD1 on 6 matching bases. Germline V CDR1 and CDR2: MNHNS, SASEGT. This CDR3 comprises 15 residues. V dropped 6 bases and J dropped 7 bases, with 22 bases sitting between them. CDR3 region: CASSPRGSSQGEQYF. The DNA for the CDR3 is TGTGCCAGCAGCCCGAGGGGGAGTAGCCAGGGAGAGCAGTACTTC.

As regards this clone: One junction end does not reproduce the germline sequence, and a read error may be involved. The V gene is TRBV10-3, the J gene TRBJ2-5, with 12 bases matching TRBD2. Germline V gives CDR1 ENHRY, CDR2 SYGVKD. CDR3 size: 13 residues. DNA for the CDR3: TGTGCCATCAGTGAGCGTACTAGCGGGGGGCAGAACTTC. Translated, it gives CAISERTSGGQNF.

The V and J genes are TRBV9 and TRBJ2-1, with D hard to call. With 0 bases removed from V and 0 bases from J, the gap between germline ends came to 4 bases. The CDR3 extends over 14 amino acids. Germline V lookup: CDR1 SGDLS, CDR2 YYNGEE. The CDR3 loop reads CASSVGGSYNEQFF. The CDR3 nucleotides read TGTGCCAGCAGCGTAGGGGGCTCCTACAATGAGCAGTTCTTC.

The chain has TRBV6-5 and TRBJ2-7, with 8 bases identical to TRBD1. J was trimmed by 3 bases and V by 4 bases; bases with no gene match: 8. The germline V gene has CDR1 MNHEY and CDR2 SVGAGI. The CDR3 loop spans 15 amino acids. CDR3 coding DNA: TGTGCCAGCAGTTCATCCGGGACAGGAGACTACGAGCAGTACTTC. Protein: CASSSSGTGDYEQYF.

This clone came up a few times. This rearrangement joins TRBV5-1 to TRBJ2-3; D is undetermined. This CDR3 is built from 15 residues. V was clipped by 0 bases and J by 0 bases, with 8 bases between them. The germline gives CDR1 SGHRS, CDR2 YFSETQ. CDR3 loop: CASSLERLSTDTQYF. For the CDR3, the DNA is TGCGCCAGCAGCTTGGAGCGTCTTAGCACAGATACGCAGTATTTT.

The gene calls are TRBV9 and TRBJ2-3; tentatively, D is TRBD2 (7 bases). The germline V gene encodes CDR1 SGDLS and CDR2 YYNGEE. V lost 0 bases and J lost 8, with 16 bases in between. The CDR3 has 15 amino acids. DNA of the CDR3: TGTGCCAGCAGCGTAGCAACTAGCGCAGGGGCTACGCAGTATTTT. This translates into CASSVATSAGATQYF.

The chain joins TRBV4-3 to TRBJ1-5; tentative D call: TRBD1 (5 bases). There are 17 residues in the CDR3. Trimming removed 0 bases at V and 3 bases at J, with 15 bases between. CDR1 is LGHNA, CDR2 YSLEER, per germline. In nucleotides, the CDR3 is TGCGCCAGCAGCCAAGAAAGACCTAGGGGCCCCAATCAGCCCCAGCATTTT. Protein: CASSQERPRGPNQPQHF.

As regards this clone: Compared with germline, one end of the junction differs, possibly owing to a read error. The rearrangement joins TRBV18 to TRBJ2-5, with D possibly TRBD2 on 6 matching bases. Germline CDR1 reads KGHSH; CDR2 reads LQKENI. There are 13 residues in the CDR3. The CDR3 region has the DNA TGCATTTCGGCGCGGGATAAAGGGGAGACCCAGTACTTC. It specifies CISARDKGETQYF.

The chain links TRBV27 to TRBJ1-2; a possible D gene is TRBD1 (5 bases). CDR1 MNHEY and CDR2 SMNVEV come from the germline V gene (reference sequence). Between the trimmed V and J ends, which lost 4 bases and 8 bases, there was a span of 17 bases. The CDR3 contains 14 residues. The CDR3 region is CASSYARAGSGYTF. CDR3 DNA sequence: TGTGCCAGCAGTTACGCCCGGGCAGGGAGCGGCTACACCTTC.

The chain couples TRBV7-2 to TRBJ1-1; D unresolved. Per the germline V gene, CDR1 is SGHTA and CDR2 is FQGNSA. There are 13 residues in the CDR3. V lost 8 bases, J lost 1 base, and 11 bases lay in between. The CDR3 bases are TGTGCCAGCCTGCCGGGCGGGAACACTGAAGCTTTCTTT. Protein product: CASLPGGNTEAFF.

V usage is TRBV9 and J usage is TRBJ2-1; D may be TRBD1 (5 bases). This CDR3 is 16 amino acids long. Trimming stripped 0 bases from V and 0 bases from J, with 10 bases between. Germline assignment: CDR1 SGDLS and CDR2 YYNGEE. The CDR3 DNA is TGTGCCAGCAGCGTAGGAGTCGACAGCTCCTACAATGAGCAGTTCTTC. Translation gives CASSVGVDSSYNEQFF. Full variable domain (outside the CDR3, taken from reference TRBV9 and TRBJ2-1): DSGVTQTPKHLITATGQRVTLRCSPRSGDLSVYWYQQSLDQGLQFLIQYYNGEERAKGNILERFSAQQFPDLHSELNLSSLELGDSALYFCASSVGVDSSYNEQFFGPGTRLTVL.

At least ten counts were recorded for this clone. The rearrangement joins TRBV4-1 to TRBJ1-1, with D unresolved. From germline, CDR1 is MGHRA and CDR2 YSYEKL. CDR3 size: 17 residues. Trimming cost V 0 bases and J 3 bases, with 17 bases left between them. In DNA form, the CDR3 reads TGCGCCAGCAGCCAAGATTTTAGAGGGATTGATGACACTGAAGCTTTCTTT. Translation gives CASSQDFRGIDDTEAFF.

This clone was found a few times. This sequence joins TRBV7-2 and TRBJ1-1; D is unclear. V lost 4 bases and J 3 bases, leaving 12 bases between the germline ends. This CDR3 comprises 14 residues. Germline-derived CDR1 and CDR2 are SGHTA and FQGNSA. The CDR3 coding sequence is TGTGCCAGCAGCTGGGCAGGACTCGACACTGAAGCTTTCTTT. Translation: CASSWAGLDTEAFF.